These 5 T cell receptor beta chains came from one sample sequenced in a study of T-cell reconstitution after alpha-beta-depleted transplantation in children. Unique molecular identifiers were incorporated during preparation of the TCRbeta library. MiXCR was run by TCRdb on the PCR reads, yielding one entry per CDR3 protein. Of a few hundred thousand distinct CDR3 sequences listed, about a fifth are singletons. The specimen was PBMCs from the stem cell graft donor, collected from the stem cell graft. The receptors here all came from a human donor who donated a stem cell graft to a child with acute myeloid leukemia.

J is TRBJ2-3 and V is TRBV6-2 or TRBV6-3; D gene ambiguous. There are 15 residues in the CDR3. The germline V gene has CDR1 MNHEY and CDR2 SVGEGT. V lost 6 bases and J lost 0, with 13 bases in between. CDR3 sequence: CASSTPLESTDTQYF. The CDR3 DNA reads TGTGCCAGCAGCACACCTCTGGAGAGCACAGATACGCAGTATTTT.

The table lists this clonotype with many counts. The chain has TRBV7-2 and TRBJ2-6; D unclear. CDR1 and CDR2 (germline): SGHTA, FQGNSA. CDR3 length equals 15 residues. V lost 4 bases and J 1 base, leaving 8 bases between the germline ends. This CDR3 is CASSSLMSGANVLTF. The DNA for the CDR3 is TGTGCCAGCAGCTCACTTATGTCTGGGGCCAACGTCCTGACTTTC.

This rearrangement joins TRBV2 to TRBJ2-1; 10 bases are shared with TRBD1. Trimming cost V 3 bases and J 10 bases; bases outside gene matches: 6. CDR1 SNHLY and CDR2 FYNNEI come from the germline V gene. CDR3 length: 14 residues. Here the CDR3 reads CASSDWTGGIEQFF. The CDR3 DNA reads as TGTGCCAGCAGTGACTGGACAGGGGGAATCGAGCAGTTCTTC.

This clonotype was detected ten times or more. The V call is TRBV12-3 or TRBV12-4, the J call TRBJ1-2, with a possible D match to TRBD1 (6 bases). The ends were cut back, 5 bases at V and 4 bases at J, with 14 bases in the middle. The CDR3 runs to 14 residues. DNA for the CDR3: TGTGCCAGCAGTCCCGCACAGGGAGGCTATGGCTACACCTTC. Amino acid sequence: CASSPAQGGYGYTF.

This clonotype has a handful of counts. The chain is built from TRBV29-1 and TRBJ2-3, with D unresolved. The V end lost 4 bases, the J end lost 5 bases, and 13 bases lay between the germline ends. The CDR3 runs to 13 residues. Germline assignment: CDR1 SQVTM and CDR2 ANQGSEA. The CDR3 DNA reads as TGCAGCGTTGGACCCCTTCTGGGAGATACGCAGTATTTT. Translating gives CSVGPLLGDTQYF.